The text below deals with one TCR beta chain. Germline CDR1 is LGHDT and CDR2 is YNNKEL (reference sequence). The CDR3 covers 13 residues. The ends were cut back, 3 bases at V and 1 base at J, with 7 bases in the middle. The sample comes from a study of T cell responses to AZD1222 COVID-19 vaccine. Repertoires were generated with immunoSEQ multiplex PCR, while TCRdb's copy carries only in-frame clones and drops some. Of about 130,000 clones in the sample, roughly nine tenths were seen once. Sequencing was performed on peripheral blood, taken on day 0 of AZD1222 vaccination. This TCR was recovered from an adult in good health. The chain combines TRBV3-1 (or the pseudogene TRBV3-2) with TRBJ2-7; no clear D. This chain's CDR3 is CASSHLGSYEQYF. In DNA form, the CDR3 reads TGTGCCAGCAGCCATCTAGGGTCCTACGAGCAGTACTTC.